This TCR beta chain was sequenced for a study of cytomegalovirus exposure and HLA in healthy donors. This clone was counted a few times. V was trimmed by 8 bases and J by 4 bases, leaving 17 bases between them. The germline V gene encodes CDR1 SQVTM and CDR2 ANQGSEA. CDR3 length: 13 amino acids. The PCR ran on 60 Vbeta and 13 Jbeta primers. The method was immunoSEQ multiplex PCR; TCRdb's version includes in-frame clones alone and lacks a portion of them. The sample records under 250,000 clones, about 86% being singletons. Sequenced material: PBMCs. The V call is TRBV29-1, the J call TRBJ1-1; D not resolved. This sequence originates from a woman between 55 and 75 years old in good health and CMV-seropositive. CDR3 sequence: CSFDGLWSTEAFF. CDR3 in DNA: TGCAGCTTCGACGGTCTTTGGAGCACTGAAGCTTTCTTT.